Below, 24 T cell receptor beta chains from the same sample are listed, as sequenced in a study of beta chain features in type 1 diabetes. Findings and caveats of the study: In all four CD4+ subsets, TCRB CDR3 length was significantly, moderately reduced in type 1 diabetes.

Their target antigens are unknown. Reverse transcription of all isolated RNA meant that expressed TCRB transcripts were sequenced. Some clones are missing from TCRdb's copy, which holds only in-frame ones; the method was immunoSEQ multiplex PCR. The sample lists around 650,000 clones, over 10% occurring once. Sequences were obtained from naive CD4+ T cells from blood. These receptors were taken from a man under 40 with type 1 diabetes.

Only a few counts were recorded for this clone. The chain carries TRBV5-8 and TRBJ1-1; 9 bases are shared with TRBD1. Germline CDR1 is SGHTS and CDR2 is YDEGEE. This CDR3 region has 14 residues. Germline trimming cut 3 bases from V and 5 bases from J; bases unmatched to any gene: 5. CDR3 sequence: CASSYGQGMTEAFF. In DNA, the CDR3 is TGTGCCAGCAGCTACGGACAGGGGATGACTGAAGCTTTCTTT.

This chain links TRBV5-4 with TRBJ2-5, with a tentative D call TRBD1 (6 bases). This CDR3 has 14 residues. Germline-derived CDR1 and CDR2 are SGHNT and YYREEE (reference sequence). The V and J ends lost 3 bases and 2 bases respectively, with 11 bases between them. DNA of the CDR3: TGTGCCAGCAGCTCGTTACAGGGTCAAGAGACCCAGTACTTC. Residues: CASSSLQGQETQYF.

This clone was counted a few times. This chain connects TRBV6-5 to TRBJ2-3, with a weak D call TRBD2 (6 bases). CDR3 size: 12 residues. V lost 10 bases and J 3 bases, leaving 11 bases between the germline ends. The germline V gene encodes CDR1 MNHEY and CDR2 SVGAGI. The CDR3 loop reads CATQGLTDTQYF. DNA for the CDR3: TGTGCCACCCAGGGACTTACAGATACGCAGTATTTT.

This chain uses TRBV6-6 with TRBJ2-3, with D perhaps matching TRBD1 or TRBD2 (5 bases each). The CDR3 sequence is 14 residues long. Between the trimmed V and J ends, which lost 2 bases and 2 bases, there was a span of 8 bases. Germline CDR1 is MNHNY and CDR2 is SVGAGI (reference sequence). The chain's CDR3 is CASSYEGNTDTQYF. The DNA for the CDR3 is TGTGCCAGCAGTTACGAGGGGAACACAGATACGCAGTATTTT.

As concerns this clone: Other DNA variants within this sample encode the same CDR3. The V gene is TRBV29-1, the J gene TRBJ2-7; D uncertain. Trimming cost V 4 bases and J 2 bases, with 6 bases left between them. The germline gives CDR1 SQVTM, CDR2 ANQGSEA. The CDR3 extends over 11 amino acids. CDR3 in DNA: TGCAGCGTTGGGCAGACCTACGAGCAGTACTTC. Amino acids: CSVGQTYEQYF.

This clone was counted between two and nine times. The CDR3 sequence is CASSPSGGARQFF. The CDR3 nucleotides read TGTGCCAGCAGCCCTAGCGGGGGGGCGAGGCAGTTCTTC. The chain is built from TRBV7-8 and TRBJ2-1; 12 bases agree with TRBD2. V trimming: 5 bases; J trimming: 12 bases; junction bases outside the gene matches: 5. This CDR3 is 13 amino acids long. The germline gives CDR1 SGHVS, CDR2 FQNEAQ. The whole variable domain, filled in from reference TRBV7-8 and TRBJ2-1, reads GAGVSQSPRYKVAKRGQDVALRCDPISGHVSLFWYQQALGQGPEFLTYFQNEAQLDKSGLPSDRFFAERPEGSVSTLKIQRTQQEDSAVYLCASSPSGGARQFFGPGTRLTVL.

The chain couples TRBV27 to TRBJ1-6; 7 bases match TRBD1. Looked up from germline, CDR1 is MNHEY and CDR2 is SMNVEV (reference sequence). V shed 7 bases, J shed 6 bases, and the junction held 6 bases outside the gene matches. This CDR3 spans 14 amino acids. CDR3 nucleotides: TGTGCCAGCACCCTGGGACAGATTAATTCACCCCTCCACTTT. It translates to CASTLGQINSPLHF.

The rearrangement joins TRBV29-1 to TRBJ1-5; no clear D gene. The germline gives CDR1 SQVTM, CDR2 ANQGSEA. Trimming pared 4 bases from V and 7 bases from J, leaving 11 bases between. CDR3 size: 12 residues. CDR3 amino acids: CSVGTTGQPQHF. CDR3 in DNA: TGCAGCGTTGGCACGACGGGGCAGCCCCAGCATTTT.

V gene TRBV7-2 combines with J gene TRBJ2-4; TRBD1 aligns across 9 bases. Per the germline V gene, CDR1 is SGHTA and CDR2 is FQGNSA. CDR3 length: 13 residues. Trimming cost V 10 bases and J 1 base; bases outside gene matches: 2. The CDR3 spells CATQGAAKNIQYF. The CDR3 DNA is TGTGCCACACAGGGGGCGGCCAAAAACATTCAGTACTTC. The full variable domain, rest sourced from reference TRBV7-2 and TRBJ2-4, is GAGVSQSPSNKVTEKGKDVELRCDPISGHTALYWYRQSLGQGLEFLIYFQGNSAPDKSGLPSDRFSAERTGGSVSTLTIQRTQQEDSAVYLCATQGAAKNIQYFGAGTRLSVL.

The V call is TRBV7-2, the J call TRBJ2-1, with 9 bases aligning to TRBD2. The V gene's germline CDR1 is SGHTA and CDR2 FQGNSA. V was clipped by 8 bases and J by 8 bases; unmatched bases: 10. The CDR3 sequence is 14 residues long. This CDR3 reads CASAAGGLSHEQFF. The CDR3 DNA sequence: TGTGCCAGCGCGGCGGGGGGGCTGAGCCATGAGCAGTTCTTC.

This clone was detected only a few times. The V gene is TRBV7-2, the J gene TRBJ2-1; 10 bases align to TRBD1. The CDR3 extends over 15 amino acids. Unmatched junction bases numbered 5, after V lost 3 bases and J lost 6 bases. Germline V lookup: CDR1 SGHTA, CDR2 FQGNSA. CDR3 DNA sequence: TGTGCCAGCAGCTTTCCGGGACAGGGGATCAATGAGCAGTTCTTC. This codes for CASSFPGQGINEQFF.

This clone was counted only a few times. The chain carries TRBV4-1 and TRBJ2-5; D not certain. The length of the CDR3 is 13 residues. Germline values: CDR1 MGHRA, CDR2 YSYEKL. V lost 1 base and J 4 bases, leaving 7 bases between the germline ends. The CDR3 coding sequence is TGCGCCAGCAGCCAAGCCCTACCAGAGACCCAGTACTTC. This encodes CASSQALPETQYF.

Only a few counts were recorded for this clone. The chain carries TRBV15 and TRBJ2-2; 7 positions match TRBD1. Germline trimming cut 1 base from V and 6 bases from J; bases unmatched to any gene: 5. The germline gives CDR1 LNHNV, CDR2 YYDKDF (reference sequence). The CDR3 length is 15 residues. The CDR3 DNA follows: TGTGCCACCAGCAGAGGACAGGGTCGATCCGGGGAGCTGTTTTTT. Translated, it gives CATSRGQGRSGELFF.

Concerning this clone itself: The sample has other DNA sequences that encode this CDR3 too. The rearrangement links TRBV14 to TRBJ2-5, with no clear D. Trimming cost V 4 bases and J 5 bases, with 5 bases left between them. The CDR3 has 11 amino acids. The germline V gene encodes CDR1 SGHDN and CDR2 FVKESK. CDR3 sequence (DNA): TGTGCCAGCAGCCGCTCTGAGACCCAGTACTTC. Translating it yields CASSRSETQYF.

The gene calls are TRBV14 and TRBJ2-7; a possible D gene is TRBD2 (6 bases). The CDR3 spans 18 residues. CDR1 and CDR2 (germline): SGHDN, FVKESK. The V and J ends lost 4 bases and 5 bases respectively, with 27 bases between them. The CDR3 coding sequence is TGTGCCAGCAGCCGGGACTCAACGATCGTCACAAAAGGGGACGAGCAGTACTTC. This gives the protein CASSRDSTIVTKGDEQYF.

This clone was counted only a few times. The CDR3 DNA reads as TGTGCCAGCAGCTTAGAAGGGGCGGGCAGGGTGAACACTGAAGCTTTCTTT. Its translation: CASSLEGAGRVNTEAFF. The J gene is TRBJ1-1, the V gene TRBV7-8; maybe TRBD1 (5 bases). Per germline, CDR1 SGHVS and CDR2 FQNEAQ. The CDR3 length is 17 residues. Trimming stripped 1 base from V and 0 bases from J, with 15 bases between. The full variable domain, in which reference TRBV7-8 and TRBJ1-1 provide the parts outside the CDR3, is GAGVSQSPRYKVAKRGQDVALRCDPISGHVSLFWYQQALGQGPEFLTYFQNEAQLDKSGLPSDRFFAERPEGSVSTLKIQRTQQEDSAVYLCASSLEGAGRVNTEAFFGQGTRLTVV.

In this sample, this clone turned up a few times. This chain links TRBV10-3 with TRBJ1-6, with unresolved D. The germline gives CDR1 ENHRY, CDR2 SYGVKD. V lost 0 bases and J 5 bases, leaving 5 bases between the germline ends. The CDR3 is 14 amino acids. The CDR3 coding sequence is TGTGCCATCAGTGAGTCGGGGAATAATTCACCCCTCCACTTT. It yields the protein CAISESGNNSPLHF.

This chain joins TRBV7-3 and TRBJ2-5; 8 bases match TRBD1. CDR1 is SGHTA, CDR2 FQGTGA, per germline. After removal of 5 bases from V and 4 bases from J, the junction contained 9 bases not matched to a gene. This CDR3 has 15 amino acids. The CDR3 is CASSKGSTGGETQYF. CDR3 nucleotide sequence: TGTGCCAGCAGCAAAGGTTCCACAGGGGGAGAGACCCAGTACTTC. Complete variable domain (other parts from reference TRBV7-3 and TRBJ2-5): GAGVSQTPSNKVTEKGKYVELRCDPISGHTALYWYRQSLGQGPEFLIYFQGTGAADDSGLPNDRFFAVRPEGSVSTLKIQRTERGDSAVYLCASSKGSTGGETQYFGPGTRLLVL.

This clone has just a few counts. The rearrangement joins TRBV9 to TRBJ1-2, with D uncertain. The germline V and J ends were trimmed by 5 bases and 3 bases, with 5 bases remaining between them. This CDR3 is built from 11 residues. Germline lookup yields CDR1 SGDLS and CDR2 YYNGEE. CDR3 sequence: CASRRDYGYTF. DNA for the CDR3: TGTGCCAGCAGGAGGGACTATGGCTACACCTTC.

This clone has more than one count but fewer than ten. The chain is built from TRBV7-2 and TRBJ1-4, with 7 bases aligning to TRBD1. The germline CDR1 and CDR2 sequences are SGHTA and FQGNSA. V lost 5 bases, J lost 8 bases, and 11 bases stayed unmatched. This CDR3 spans 15 amino acids. Here the CDR3 reads CASSGQTGRGEKLFF. CDR3 sequence (DNA): TGTGCCAGCAGCGGACAGACAGGGAGGGGAGAAAAACTGTTTTTT. Looking up the rest from reference TRBV7-2 and TRBJ1-4 gives the full variable domain: GAGVSQSPSNKVTEKGKDVELRCDPISGHTALYWYRQSLGQGLEFLIYFQGNSAPDKSGLPSDRFSAERTGGSVSTLTIQRTQQEDSAVYLCASSGQTGRGEKLFFGSGTQLSVL.

This clone has a handful of counts. The chain carries TRBV28 and TRBJ1-2, with TRBD1 identical over 8 bases. CDR1 and CDR2 from the germline V gene are MDHEN and SYDVKM. The CDR3 is made up of 14 amino acids. V shed 6 bases, J shed 4 bases, and the junction held 7 bases outside the gene matches. CDR3 region: CASSGQGGSYGYTF. DNA for the CDR3: TGTGCCAGCAGCGGACAGGGAGGGAGCTATGGCTACACCTTC.

V is TRBV29-1 and J is TRBJ2-7; D not resolved. CDR3 length equals 12 residues. V was cut by 7 bases and J by 2 bases, with 12 bases left in between. The germline CDR1 and CDR2 sequences are SQVTM and ANQGSEA. The CDR3 sequence is CSATMAPYEQYF. CDR3 nucleotide sequence: TGCAGCGCCACCATGGCGCCCTACGAGCAGTACTTC.

A few counts support this clone. This chain links TRBV25-1 with TRBJ2-2; D is perhaps TRBD2 (6 bases). Germline assignment: CDR1 MGHDK and CDR2 SYGVNS. V was clipped by 7 bases and J by 3 bases, with 15 bases between them. This CDR3 region has 15 residues. The CDR3, as DNA: TGTGCCAGCACCCCTGGCGGAGGGGACACCGGGGAGCTGTTTTTT. As protein: CASTPGGGDTGELFF.

Details on this clone: Other DNA sequences in this sample translate to the same CDR3. CDR3 residues: CASSPIPQETQYF. DNA of the CDR3: TGTGCCAGCTCACCAATCCCCCAAGAGACCCAGTACTTC. The chain carries TRBV18 and TRBJ2-5; D gene uncertain. Looked up from germline, CDR1 is KGHSH and CDR2 is LQKENI. V lost 2 bases and J 1 base, leaving 5 bases between the germline ends. The CDR3 is made up of 13 amino acids.